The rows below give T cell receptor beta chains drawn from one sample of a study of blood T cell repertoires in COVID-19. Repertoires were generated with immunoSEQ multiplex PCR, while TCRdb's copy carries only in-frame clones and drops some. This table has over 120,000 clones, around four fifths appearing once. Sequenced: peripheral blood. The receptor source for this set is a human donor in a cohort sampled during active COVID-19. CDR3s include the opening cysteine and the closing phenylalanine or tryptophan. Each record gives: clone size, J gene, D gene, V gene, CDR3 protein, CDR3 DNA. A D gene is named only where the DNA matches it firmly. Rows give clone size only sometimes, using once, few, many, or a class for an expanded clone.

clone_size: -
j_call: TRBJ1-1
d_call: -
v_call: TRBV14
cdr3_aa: CASSQRPGETEAFF
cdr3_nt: TGTGCCAGCAGCCAAAGACCAGGGGAGACTGAAGCTTTCTTT

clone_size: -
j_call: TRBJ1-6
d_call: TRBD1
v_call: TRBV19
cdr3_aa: CASAPGTGMSYNSPLHF
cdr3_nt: TGTGCCAGTGCCCCCGGGACAGGGATGTCATATAATTCACCCCTCCACTTT

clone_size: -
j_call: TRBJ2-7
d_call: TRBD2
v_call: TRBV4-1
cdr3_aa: CASSQGWGGGIYEQYF
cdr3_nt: TGCGCCAGCAGCCAAGGGTGGGGCGGGGGGATTTACGAGCAGTACTTC

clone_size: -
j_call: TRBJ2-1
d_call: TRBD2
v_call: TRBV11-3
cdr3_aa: CASSLGLAGYYNEQFF
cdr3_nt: TGTGCCAGCAGCTTAGGACTAGCGGGGTATTACAATGAGCAGTTCTTC

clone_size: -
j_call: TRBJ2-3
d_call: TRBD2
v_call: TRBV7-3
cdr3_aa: CASSPGGSGRTTDTQYF
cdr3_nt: TGTGCCAGCAGCCCCGGTGGTAGCGGGAGAACTACAGATACGCAGTATTTT

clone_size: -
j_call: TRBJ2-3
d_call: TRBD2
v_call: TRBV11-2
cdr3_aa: CASSVAGVGTDTQYF
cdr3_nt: TGTGCCAGCAGTGTAGCGGGAGTAGGGACAGATACGCAGTATTTT

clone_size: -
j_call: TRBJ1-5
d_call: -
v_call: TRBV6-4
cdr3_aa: CASSVAPFQPQHF
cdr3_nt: TGTGCCAGCAGTGTGGCCCCCTTTCAGCCCCAGCATTTT

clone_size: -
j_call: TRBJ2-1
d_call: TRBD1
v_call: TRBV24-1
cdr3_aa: CATSDPDRVQRNEQFF
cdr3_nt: TGTGCCACCAGTGACCCTGACAGGGTACAGCGTAATGAGCAGTTCTTC

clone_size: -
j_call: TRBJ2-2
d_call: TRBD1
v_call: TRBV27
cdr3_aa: CASSPTPTGANTGELFF
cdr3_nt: TGTGCCAGCAGTCCCACTCCGACAGGGGCGAACACCGGGGAGCTGTTTTTT

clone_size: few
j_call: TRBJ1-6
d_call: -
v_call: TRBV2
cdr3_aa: CASRSESPLHF
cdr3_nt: TGTGCCAGCAGGTCGGAGTCACCCCTCCACTTT

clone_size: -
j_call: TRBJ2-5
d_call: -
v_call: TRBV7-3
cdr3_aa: CASSEHGTKETQYF
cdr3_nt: TGTGCCAGCAGCGAACACGGGACAAAAGAGACCCAGTACTTC

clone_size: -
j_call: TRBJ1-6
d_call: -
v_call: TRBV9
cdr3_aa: CASSAERRNSPLHF
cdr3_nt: TGTGCCAGCAGCGCCGAGAGGAGAAATTCACCCCTCCACTTT

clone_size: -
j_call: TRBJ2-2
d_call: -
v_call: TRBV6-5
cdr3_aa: CASTLQAGGELFF
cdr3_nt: TGTGCCAGCACCCTCCAGGCAGGCGGGGAGCTGTTTTTT

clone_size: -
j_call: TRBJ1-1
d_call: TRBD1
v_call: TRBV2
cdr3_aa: CASSRTGSNTEAFF
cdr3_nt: TGTGCCAGCAGCCGGACAGGGTCGAACACTGAAGCTTTCTTT

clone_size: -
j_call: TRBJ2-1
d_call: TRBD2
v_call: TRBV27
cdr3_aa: CASSFPGGGRNEQFF
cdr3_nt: TGTGCCAGCAGTTTCCCCGGGGGGGGCCGGAATGAGCAGTTCTTC

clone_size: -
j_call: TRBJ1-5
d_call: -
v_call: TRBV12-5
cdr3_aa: CASGHGILEQPQHF
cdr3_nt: TGTGCTAGTGGCCACGGGATTCTTGAACAGCCCCAGCATTTT

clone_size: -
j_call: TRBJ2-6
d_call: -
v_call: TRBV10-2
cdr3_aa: CATLPSGANVLTF
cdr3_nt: TGCGCCACCCTCCCCTCTGGGGCCAACGTCCTGACTTTC

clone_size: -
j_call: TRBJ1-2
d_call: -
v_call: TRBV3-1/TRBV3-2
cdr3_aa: CASSQVAGADGYTF
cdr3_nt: TGTGCCAGCAGCCAAGTCGCAGGGGCGGATGGCTACACCTTC

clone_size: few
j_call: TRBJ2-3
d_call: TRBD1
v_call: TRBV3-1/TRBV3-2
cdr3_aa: CASKGTGGTDTQYF
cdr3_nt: TGTGCCAGCAAGGGGACAGGGGGCACAGATACGCAGTATTTT

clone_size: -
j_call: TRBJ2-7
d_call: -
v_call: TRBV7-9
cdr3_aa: CASSTRGGERQYF
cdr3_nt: TGTGCCAGCAGCACACGAGGGGGGGAGAGGCAGTACTTC

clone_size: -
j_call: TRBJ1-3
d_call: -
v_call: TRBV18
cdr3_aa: CASSPDSASGNTIYF
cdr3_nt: TGTGCCAGCTCACCAGACTCCGCCTCTGGAAACACCATATATTTT

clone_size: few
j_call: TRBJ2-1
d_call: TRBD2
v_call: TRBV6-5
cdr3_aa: CASSGSGRPYNEQFF
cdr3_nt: TGTGCCAGCAGCGGGAGCGGGAGACCCTACAATGAGCAGTTCTTC

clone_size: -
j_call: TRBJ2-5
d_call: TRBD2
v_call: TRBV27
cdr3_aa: CASSLSGRERETQYF
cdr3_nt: TGTGCCAGCAGTCTTAGCGGGAGGGAGCGGGAGACCCAGTACTTC

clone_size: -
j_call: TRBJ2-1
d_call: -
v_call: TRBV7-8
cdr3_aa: CASSPRGGNEQFF
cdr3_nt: TGTGCCAGCAGCCCCCGAGGGGGCAATGAGCAGTTCTTC

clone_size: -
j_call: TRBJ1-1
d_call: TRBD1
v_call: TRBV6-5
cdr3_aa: CASSPTGTNTEAFF
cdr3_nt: TGTGCCAGCAGCCCGACAGGGACGAACACTGAAGCTTTCTTT

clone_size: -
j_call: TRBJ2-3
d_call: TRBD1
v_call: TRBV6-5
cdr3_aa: CASRRTGVSTDTQYF
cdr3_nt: TGTGCCAGCAGGCGGACAGGCGTTAGCACAGATACGCAGTATTTT